These T cell receptor beta chains were read from a single sample in a study of immune cell composition in non-small cell lung cancer. The table came from immunoSEQ multiplex PCR; TCRdb's copy has only in-frame clones and leaves some out. This repertoire shows about 4,900 clones, 72% found once; its top ten account for more than 13%. The sequenced sample was non-adjacent lung tissue. The receptors shown here come from a human donor with non-small cell lung cancer. CDR3s include the opening cysteine and the closing phenylalanine or tryptophan. The D gene is left open where the match is weak. Clone size, where shown, is once, few, many, or a class for clones that have expanded.

D	J	V	size	CDR3	DNA
TRBD1	TRBJ2-5	TRBV19	-	CASSPGDRGQETQYF	TGTGCCAGTAGTCCTGGGGACAGGGGCCAAGAGACCCAGTACTTC
-	TRBJ2-2	TRBV5-4	-	CASTQTGELFF	TGTGCCAGCACCCAGACCGGGGAGCTGTTTTTT
-	TRBJ2-3	TRBV29-1	-	CSVERGLRDTGTDTQYF	TGCAGCGTGGAACGGGGTCTGAGGGACACCGGCACAGATACGCAGTATTTT
-	TRBJ1-1	TRBV11-3	few	CASRGTNSPEAFF	TGTGCCAGCAGGGGGACTAACAGCCCTGAAGCTTTCTTT
TRBD2	TRBJ2-7	TRBV5-1	-	CASSWTSGGSYEQYF	TGCGCCAGCAGCTGGACTAGCGGGGGCTCCTACGAGCAGTACTTC
-	TRBJ2-7	TRBV28	few	CASSSSTGHPNEQYF	TGTGCCAGCAGTTCTAGTACGGGACACCCCAACGAGCAGTACTTC
TRBD2	TRBJ2-7	TRBV14	few	CASSQTSGSFYEQYF	TGTGCCAGCAGCCAAACTAGCGGCTCGTTTTACGAGCAGTACTTC
-	TRBJ1-1	TRBV30	-	CASQGATNTEAFF	TGTGCCTCCCAAGGGGCAACGAACACTGAAGCTTTCTTT
-	TRBJ2-7	TRBV7-9	-	CASSLAALENEQYF	TGTGCCAGCAGCTTAGCTGCTCTAGAAAACGAGCAGTACTTC
TRBD1	TRBJ2-7	TRBV28	-	CASNTGTGPYEQYF	TGTGCCAGTAATACAGGGACAGGGCCCTACGAGCAGTACTTC
-	TRBJ1-2	TRBV6-6	-	CASSSISGYSYGYTF	TGTGCCAGCAGTTCCATTTCCGGGTACTCCTATGGCTACACCTTC
TRBD2	TRBJ2-5	TRBV5-6	-	CASSLYGGGASEETQYF	TGTGCCAGCAGCTTGTATGGCGGGGGGGCCTCGGAAGAGACCCAGTACTTC
-	TRBJ1-4	TRBV2	few	CASSEELRATNEKLFF	TGTGCCAGCAGTGAAGAGCTCAGGGCAACTAATGAAAAACTGTTTTTT
TRBD1	TRBJ2-3	TRBV9	-	CASSVDFRGRGDTQYF	TGTGCCAGCAGCGTCGACTTCAGGGGGCGCGGTGATACGCAGTATTTT
TRBD1	TRBJ1-1	TRBV6-5	few	CASSLLQGESEAFF	TGTGCCAGCAGCCTTCTACAGGGGGAATCTGAAGCTTTCTTT
-	TRBJ1-2	TRBV7-2	-	CASSLGGQFYGYTF	TGTGCCAGCAGCTTAGGCGGACAGTTCTATGGCTACACCTTC
TRBD2	TRBJ2-7	TRBV11-2	-	CASSLAGGSYEQYF	TGTGCCAGCAGCTTAGCGGGAGGAAGCTACGAGCAGTACTTC
TRBD2	TRBJ2-7	TRBV7-9	-	CASSSRGGGGASEQYF	TGTGCCAGCAGCTCCCGGGGTGGCGGGGGGGCCAGCGAGCAGTACTTC
TRBD1	TRBJ2-4	TRBV19	-	CASSDGTGIRNIQYF	TGTGCCAGTAGTGACGGGACAGGGATTCGAAACATTCAGTACTTC
-	TRBJ1-2	TRBV19	-	CASSMLAANGYTF	TGTGCCAGTAGTATGTTGGCAGCGAATGGCTACACCTTC
TRBD1	TRBJ1-5	TRBV7-2	-	CASTRGGQLNQPQHF	TGTGCCAGCACCAGAGGGGGACAGCTTAATCAGCCCCAGCATTTT
-	TRBJ2-1	TRBV7-3	few	CASSLQHPNEQFF	TGTGCCAGCAGCTTACAACACCCCAATGAGCAGTTCTTC
TRBD2	TRBJ2-1	TRBV7-3	-	CASSWTSGRADEQFF	TGTGCCAGCAGCTGGACTAGCGGGAGGGCAGATGAGCAGTTCTTC
TRBD1	TRBJ2-7	TRBV5-4	-	CASSPGQDNYEQYF	TGTGCCAGCAGCCCAGGACAGGACAACTACGAGCAGTACTTC
TRBD2	TRBJ2-3	TRBV5-1	-	CASSDSGRRGDTQYF	TGCGCCAGCAGCGATAGCGGGAGGAGAGGAGATACGCAGTATTTT
TRBD1	TRBJ1-5	TRBV5-6	once	CASSYGTGVFNQPQHF	TGTGCCAGCAGCTACGGGACAGGGGTTTTCAATCAGCCCCAGCATTTT